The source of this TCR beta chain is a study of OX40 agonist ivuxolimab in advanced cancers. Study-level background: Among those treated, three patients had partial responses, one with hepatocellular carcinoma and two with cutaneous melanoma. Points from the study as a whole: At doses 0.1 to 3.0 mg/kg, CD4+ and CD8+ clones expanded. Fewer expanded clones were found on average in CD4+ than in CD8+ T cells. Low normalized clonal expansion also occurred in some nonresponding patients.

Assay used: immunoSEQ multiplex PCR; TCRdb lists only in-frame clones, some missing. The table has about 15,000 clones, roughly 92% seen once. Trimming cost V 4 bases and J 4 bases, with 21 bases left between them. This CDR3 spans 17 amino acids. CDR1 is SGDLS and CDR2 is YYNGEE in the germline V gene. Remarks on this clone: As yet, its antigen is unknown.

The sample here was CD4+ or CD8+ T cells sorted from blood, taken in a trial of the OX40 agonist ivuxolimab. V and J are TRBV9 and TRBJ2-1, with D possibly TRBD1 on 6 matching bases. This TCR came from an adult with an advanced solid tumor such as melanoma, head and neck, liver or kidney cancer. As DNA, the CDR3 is TGTGCCAGCAGCTTCCGGGACACTGGTCCCGTTTACAATGAGCAGTTCTTC. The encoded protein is CASSFRDTGPVYNEQFF.